The 8 T cell receptor beta chains below come from one sample, sequenced in a study of T-cell reconstitution after alpha-beta-depleted transplantation in children. TCRbeta library construction was performed incorporating unique molecular identifiers. TCRdb redid the calling of the PCR reads with MiXCR, one entry per CDR3 protein. The sample yields 40,000 to 55,000 distinct CDR3 sequences, approximately 8.7% seen once. The starting material was PBMCs, mostly from graft donor cells, obtained 60 days after TCRalphabeta/CD19-depleted stem cell transplant. Receptor source: a male patient under 10 years old who had a stem cell transplant for chronic granulomatous disease, so the T cells may come from the graft donor.

Many counts were recorded for this clonotype. The chain joins TRBV4-3 to TRBJ1-3; D not certain. V was shortened by 0 bases and J by 0 bases, with 9 bases between the two germline ends. The CDR3 has 16 residues. Germline assignment: CDR1 LGHNA and CDR2 YSLEER. Written as DNA, the CDR3 is TGCGCCAGCAGCCAAGATGGCAGGAGCTCTGGAAACACCATATATTTT. Translated: CASSQDGRSSGNTIYF.

This clonotype was counted many times. The gene calls are TRBV24-1 and TRBJ2-5; possibly TRBD1 for D (6 bases). CDR3 length: 14 amino acids. V was shortened by 9 bases and J by 4 bases, with 17 bases between the two germline ends. Germline CDR1 reads KGHDR; CDR2 reads SFDVKD. CDR3 in amino acids: CATAVAGTRETQYF. CDR3 bases: TGTGCCACCGCAGTCGCCGGGACACGAGAGACCCAGTACTTC.

This clonotype was observed many times. The rearrangement links TRBV28 to TRBJ2-7; TRBD2 matches 14 bases. From germline, CDR1 is MDHEN and CDR2 SYDVKM. The V segment lost 9 bases and the J segment 2 bases; nucleotides outside the gene matches: 15. The length of the CDR3 is 18 residues. The CDR3 is CASKTGTGTSGSPYEQYF. The CDR3 nucleotides are TGTGCCAGTAAGACCGGGACAGGGACTAGCGGGAGTCCCTACGAGCAGTACTTC.

This clonotype was counted at least ten times. The chain has TRBV7-6 and TRBJ1-5; D gene uncertain. Trimming stripped 1 base from V and 5 bases from J, with 6 bases between. The CDR3 length is 13 residues. CDR1 is SGHVS and CDR2 is FNYEAQ in the germline V gene. CDR3 sequence reads: CASSLGTDQPQHF. The CDR3 nucleotides are TGTGCCAGCAGCTTAGGAACAGATCAGCCCCAGCATTTT.

There are many counts of this clonotype. CDR3 sequence: CASSVGTSGNTIYF. The CDR3 DNA reads as TGTGCCAGCAGCGTAGGGACATCTGGAAACACCATATATTTT. V usage is TRBV9 and J usage is TRBJ1-3; D is perhaps TRBD1 (5 bases). V lost 0 bases, J lost 1 base, and 5 bases lay in between. The CDR3 runs 14 residues. The germline V gene has CDR1 SGDLS and CDR2 YYNGEE.

This clonotype was seen repeatedly, ten times or more. The chain couples TRBV29-1 to TRBJ1-3; 7 positions match TRBD1. This CDR3 is 16 amino acids long. V shed 0 bases and J 1 base; nucleotides not matched to a gene: 6. Germline CDR1 SQVTM, CDR2 ANQGSEA. This chain's CDR3 is CSVEDLPGQSGNTIYF. The DNA for the CDR3 is TGCAGCGTTGAAGATCTCCCGGGACAGTCTGGAAACACCATATATTTT.

At least ten counts were recorded for this clonotype. This rearrangement joins TRBV20-1 to TRBJ2-7, with a weak D call TRBD2 (6 bases). V was cut by 4 bases and J by 4 bases, with 11 bases left in between. CDR3 size: 12 residues. CDR1 is DFQATT and CDR2 is SNEGSKA in the germline V gene (reference sequence). The CDR3 spells CSAKGGNYEQYF. CDR3 bases: TGCAGTGCTAAAGGAGGGAATTACGAGCAGTACTTC.

The gene calls are TRBV5-5 and TRBJ2-1, with 10 bases lining up with TRBD2. The V and J ends lost 2 bases and 8 bases, in that order; junction bases with no gene match: 4. CDR3 size: 14 residues. CDR1 is SGHKS, CDR2 YYEKEE, per germline (reference sequence). This CDR3 is CASSFLAGVYEQFF. The CDR3 region has the DNA TGTGCCAGCAGCTTTCTAGCGGGAGTGTATGAGCAGTTCTTC.